What follows are 7 T cell receptor beta chains derived from one specimen sequenced in a study of Tregs in tolerant kidney transplant recipients. Produced via immunoSEQ multiplex PCR; TCRdb's table is partial and in-frame only. The sample has some 100,000 clones; around 91% are singletons. The material sequenced was CD4+ T cells from blood. The receptors stem from a human donor in good health.

This clone appeared a single time. The CDR3 is CASSVRPTGGGEKLFF. The CDR3 coding sequence is TGCGCCAGCAGCGTACGCCCTACAGGGGGCGGTGAAAAACTGTTTTTT. The chain couples TRBV5-1 to TRBJ1-4; TRBD1 matches 9 bases. J gave up 7 bases and V 4 bases, and 11 bases lay outside the gene matches. The CDR3 has 16 amino acids. CDR1 is SGHRS, CDR2 YFSETQ, per germline.

The CDR3 coding sequence is TGTGCCAGCAGCGTAGATGTAGAGAACACTGAAGCTTTCTTT. Encoded protein: CASSVDVENTEAFF. This chain links TRBV9 with TRBJ1-1; D is unresolved. Trimming took off 0 bases at V and 1 base at J, with 7 bases between the two ends. This CDR3 is built from 14 residues. Germline V gene lookup returns CDR1 SGDLS and CDR2 YYNGEE.

The V call is TRBV19, the J call TRBJ2-5; tentatively, D is TRBD1 or TRBD2 (5 bases each). Trimming left V 1 base short and J 5 bases short, with 20 bases between. The V gene's germline CDR1 is LNHDA and CDR2 SQIVND (reference sequence). This CDR3 has 17 amino acids. For the CDR3, the DNA is TGTGCCAGTAGTATAGTTTCGGGACGCCATCGAGGGGAGACCCAGTACTTC. This translates into CASSIVSGRHRGETQYF.

This chain links TRBV5-1 with TRBJ1-6; no clear D gene. The ends were cut back, 0 bases at V and 8 bases at J, with 15 bases in the middle. The CDR3 totals 16 residues. The V gene's germline CDR1 is SGHRS and CDR2 YFSETQ. The CDR3 loop reads CASSLVAGRLHSPLHF. The CDR3 DNA sequence: TGCGCCAGCAGCTTGGTGGCCGGGCGGCTTCATTCACCCCTCCACTTT.

V usage is TRBV11-3 and J usage is TRBJ2-1, with D perhaps matching TRBD2 (5 bases). V was pared by 1 base and J by 8 bases, with 9 bases between. This CDR3 has 13 residues. From germline, CDR1 is SGHNT and CDR2 YENEEA. The CDR3 bases are TGTGCCAGCAGCTTAGGAGGGTGGGATGAGCAGTTCTTC. Translating it yields CASSLGGWDEQFF.

The J gene is TRBJ1-1, the V gene TRBV4-2, with a possible D match to TRBD1 (5 bases). CDR1 LGHNA and CDR2 YNFKEQ come from the germline V gene. The CDR3 is made up of 16 amino acids. Trimming pared 0 bases from V and 5 bases from J, leaving 16 bases between. The CDR3, as DNA: TGTGCCAGCAGCCAAGAAGTGGGGTCAGGGCGTACTGAAGCTTTCTTT. Amino acid sequence: CASSQEVGSGRTEAFF.

The V gene is TRBV27, the J gene TRBJ2-2, with 13 bases fitting TRBD2. The V gene's germline CDR1 is MNHEY and CDR2 SMNVEV (reference sequence). Trimming cost V 5 bases and J 5 bases; bases outside gene matches: 5. This CDR3 is 16 amino acids long. CDR3 loop: CASSRTSGSFTGELFF. CDR3 DNA sequence: TGTGCCAGCAGTAGGACTAGCGGGAGTTTTACCGGGGAGCTGTTTTTT.